A single sample gave rise to the 7 T cell receptor beta chains below, sequenced in a study of CD8+ T cells in alopecia areata. Researchers took lesional scalp punch biopsies and peripheral blood from people who were alopecia areata patients. RNA extraction was followed by reverse transcription into cDNA, which acted as the sequencing template. Some clones are missing from TCRdb's copy, which holds only in-frame ones; the method was immunoSEQ multiplex PCR. Among under 20,000 clones, more than 60% were seen once, and the ten largest hold 6.1%. The specimen comprised skin, sampled at week 0. The receptors were gathered from a human donor with alopecia areata.

This rearrangement joins TRBV4-3 to TRBJ2-5, with TRBD2 matching 11 bases. Trimming cost V 1 base and J 5 bases; bases outside gene matches: 6. The CDR3 consists of 16 residues. Germline V lookup: CDR1 LGHNA, CDR2 YSLEER. CDR3 sequence: CASSQGLAGNGETQYF. CDR3 sequence (DNA): TGCGCCAGCAGCCAAGGACTAGCGGGAAACGGGGAGACCCAGTACTTC.

The V call is TRBV4-2, the J call TRBJ2-2; D possibly uses TRBD1 or TRBD2 (5 bases each). Trimming pared 7 bases from V and 4 bases from J, leaving 13 bases between. The CDR3 length is 14 residues. Germline V CDR1 and CDR2: LGHNA, YNFKEQ. The CDR3 here is CASKEGRTTGELFF. For the CDR3, the DNA is TGTGCCAGCAAAGAGGGACGGACCACCGGGGAGCTGTTTTTT.

This clone was recorded a few times. The chain couples TRBV7-3 to TRBJ2-3, with 10 positions matching TRBD2. CDR1 is SGHTA and CDR2 is FQGTGA in the germline V gene. V shed 4 bases and J 4 bases; nucleotides not matched to a gene: 8. The CDR3 contains 16 residues. In DNA, the CDR3 is TGTGCCAGCAGCTCTAGCGGGGGCCCCGAAGCAGATACGCAGTATTTT. This sequence encodes CASSSSGGPEADTQYF.

The CDR3 loop reads CASTYDRVSSTDTQYF. CDR3 coding DNA: TGTGCCAGCACCTACGACAGGGTCTCTAGCACAGATACGCAGTATTTT. V and J are TRBV7-8 and TRBJ2-3; 7 bases agree with TRBD1. The CDR3 has 16 residues. Per the germline V gene, CDR1 is SGHVS and CDR2 is FQNEAQ. J was trimmed by 0 bases and V by 7 bases; bases with no gene match: 10.

This clone was counted only a few times. An end of the junction differs from the germline gene, which may be a read error. The rearrangement links TRBV4-1 to TRBJ2-3; D unclear. This CDR3 contains 14 residues. Germline values: CDR1 MGHRA, CDR2 YSYEKL. CDR3 protein: CASSPETSTDTQYF. CDR3 DNA sequence: TGTGCCAGCAGCCCAGAGACTAGCACAGATACGCAGTATTTT.

This clone has only a few counts. One end of the junction fails to match germline, which may point to a read error. V usage is TRBV30 and J usage is TRBJ1-1; 8 bases fit TRBD1. Germline CDR1 is GTSNPN and CDR2 is SVGIG (reference sequence). The CDR3 has 14 residues. The CDR3 DNA sequence: TGTGCCTGGGCATCCGGGACAGGAAACAATGAAGCTTTCTTT. Encoded protein: CAWASGTGNNEAFF.

The V and J genes are TRBV6-5 and TRBJ1-2; D is ambiguous. Germline CDR1 MNHEY, CDR2 SVGAGI. This CDR3 has 13 amino acids. V lost 7 bases and J lost 8, with 17 bases in between. The DNA for the CDR3 is TGTGCCAGCATTCCCGGTCGGGTTGGCGGCTACACCTTC. Translating it yields CASIPGRVGGYTF.